These 14 T cell receptor beta chains were sequenced from one sample in a study of T cell responses to AZD1222 COVID-19 vaccine. TCRdb keeps only in-frame clones here, not all; method: immunoSEQ multiplex PCR. The table has 75,000 to 100,000 clones, roughly 88% seen once. The source was peripheral blood, collected on day 0 of AZD1222 vaccination. These receptors all come from an adult in good health.

The rearrangement uses TRBV5-1 and TRBJ1-4, with D perhaps matching TRBD1 (6 bases). Trimming left V 6 bases short and J 2 bases short, with 14 bases between. The CDR3 sequence is 15 residues long. Germline CDR1 reads SGHRS; CDR2 reads YFSETQ. This CDR3 is CASNRVGATNEKLFF. The CDR3 DNA sequence: TGCGCCAGCAACAGGGTTGGCGCCACTAATGAAAAACTGTTTTTT.

The chain combines TRBV27 with TRBJ2-7; 9 bases are a match to TRBD1. V lost 2 bases, J lost 2 bases, and 1 base stayed unmatched. Germline V gene sequence: CDR1 MNHEY, CDR2 SMNVEV (reference sequence). This CDR3 region has 14 residues. The CDR3 is CASSLGQGTYEQYF. The CDR3 bases are TGTGCCAGCAGTTTAGGACAGGGGACCTACGAGCAGTACTTC.

The chain recombines TRBV10-3 with TRBJ2-1, with TRBD2 identical over 14 bases. The ends lost 8 bases at V and 0 bases at J; junction bases unmatched: 0. CDR3 length: 15 amino acids. The germline V gene has CDR1 ENHRY and CDR2 SYGVKD. The CDR3 reads CAIGTSGSSYNEQFF. In nucleotides, the CDR3 is TGTGCCATCGGGACTAGCGGGAGCTCCTACAATGAGCAGTTCTTC.

CDR3 in DNA: TGTGCCAGCAGTTTCCGACGTCCAGATACGCAGTATTTT. As protein: CASSFRRPDTQYF. J is TRBJ2-3 and V is TRBV27; D not certain. The germline CDR1 and CDR2 sequences are MNHEY and SMNVEV (reference sequence). The CDR3 spans 13 residues. Trimming left V 3 bases short and J 4 bases short, with 8 bases between.

The CDR3 DNA follows: TGTGCCAGTAGTATCCGAGCGGGATCCCAAGAGACCCAGTACTTC. Translation gives CASSIRAGSQETQYF. The chain has TRBV19 and TRBJ2-5, with TRBD2 matching over 7 bases. This CDR3 spans 15 amino acids. Germline assignment: CDR1 LNHDA and CDR2 SQIVND (reference sequence). V lost 3 bases, J lost 1 base, and 5 bases stayed unmatched.

This chain uses TRBV7-6 with TRBJ1-3; possibly TRBD1 for D (5 bases). V dropped 1 base and J dropped 4 bases, with 17 bases sitting between them. Germline V gene lookup returns CDR1 SGHVS and CDR2 FNYEAQ. The CDR3 spans 17 residues. The CDR3 DNA reads TGTGCCAGCAGCTTAGAGTGGGCAGGGACCGCCGGAAACACCATATATTTT. This gives the protein CASSLEWAGTAGNTIYF.

The chain links TRBV6-1 to TRBJ1-2; no clear D. From germline, CDR1 is MNHNS and CDR2 SASEGT. This CDR3 is 18 amino acids long. V gave up 0 bases and J gave up 6 bases, with 23 bases separating them. CDR3 bases: TGTGCCAGCAGTGAAGCGGGTCTGACATTTATGGTCCCGAATGGCTACACCTTC. Its translation is CASSEAGLTFMVPNGYTF.

J is TRBJ1-3 and V is TRBV5-1; D call uncertain. CDR3 length equals 16 residues. The V and J ends lost 3 bases and 0 bases respectively, with 13 bases between them. The germline gives CDR1 SGHRS, CDR2 YFSETQ. The CDR3 loop reads CASSYSGSNSGNTIYF. DNA of the CDR3: TGCGCCAGCAGCTATTCCGGGTCCAACTCTGGAAACACCATATATTTT.

This chain links TRBV3-1 (or the pseudogene TRBV3-2) with TRBJ2-3, with 7 bases fitting TRBD2. With V trimmed by 3 bases and J by 1 base, 7 bases remained unmatched. The length of the CDR3 is 16 residues. Germline-derived CDR1 and CDR2 are LGHDT and YNNKEL (reference sequence). This CDR3 reads CASSHLGGRGTDTQYF. The CDR3 bases are TGTGCCAGCAGCCATCTGGGGGGGAGGGGCACAGATACGCAGTATTTT.

The chain has TRBV5-4 and TRBJ2-3; D unclear. The V end lost 4 bases, the J end lost 8 bases, and 14 bases lay between the germline ends. Germline V CDR1 and CDR2: SGHNT, YYREEE (reference sequence). The CDR3 is 13 residues long. Here the CDR3 reads CASSLTESATQYF. The DNA of the CDR3 is TGTGCCAGCAGCCTCACAGAGTCAGCTACGCAGTATTTT.

The CDR3 DNA is TGTGCCAGTAGTAGAGGGGCCCCCTACGAGCAGTACTTC. As protein: CASSRGAPYEQYF. The rearrangement links TRBV19 to TRBJ2-7; D is possibly TRBD1 or TRBD2 (5 bases each). V was clipped by 4 bases and J by 2 bases, with 9 bases between them. The CDR3 length is 13 residues. CDR1 is LNHDA and CDR2 is SQIVND in the germline V gene (reference sequence).

The chain recombines TRBV28 with TRBJ2-5, with D perhaps being TRBD1 or TRBD2 (6 bases each). The CDR3 loop spans 15 amino acids. Trimming shortened V by 5 bases and J by 3 bases, and 16 bases separated the two germline ends. CDR1 and CDR2 from the germline V gene are MDHEN and SYDVKM. The CDR3 is CASSSLRGGEETQYF. CDR3 nucleotide sequence: TGTGCCAGCAGTAGCCTCAGGGGAGGTGAAGAGACCCAGTACTTC.

The chain recombines TRBV19 with TRBJ1-5, with 7 bases identical to TRBD1. The V gene's germline CDR1 is LNHDA and CDR2 SQIVND (reference sequence). The CDR3 has 13 residues. V shed 5 bases and J 11 bases; nucleotides not matched to a gene: 9. DNA for the CDR3: TGTGCCAGTAGTGTCTCAATCGACAGGGCCCAGCATTTT. It specifies CASSVSIDRAQHF.

The rearrangement links TRBV15 to TRBJ1-1; D remains unclear. CDR3 length: 13 amino acids. Germline loops: CDR1 LNHNV, CDR2 YYDKDF (reference sequence). V gave up 1 base and J gave up 3 bases, with 6 bases separating them. The CDR3 loop reads CATSRGDDTEAFF. In nucleotides, the CDR3 is TGTGCCACCAGCAGAGGGGATGACACTGAAGCTTTCTTT.